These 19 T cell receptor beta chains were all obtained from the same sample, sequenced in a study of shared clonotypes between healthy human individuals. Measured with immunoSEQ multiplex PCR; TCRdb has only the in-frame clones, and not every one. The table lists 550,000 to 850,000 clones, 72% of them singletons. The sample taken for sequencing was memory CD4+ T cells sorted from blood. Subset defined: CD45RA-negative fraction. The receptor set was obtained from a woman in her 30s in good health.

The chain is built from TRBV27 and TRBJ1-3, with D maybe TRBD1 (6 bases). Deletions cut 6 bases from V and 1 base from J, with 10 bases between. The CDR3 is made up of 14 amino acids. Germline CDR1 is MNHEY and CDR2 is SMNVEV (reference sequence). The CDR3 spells CASRPGHSGNTIYF. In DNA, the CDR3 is TGTGCCAGCAGGCCGGGACATTCTGGAAACACCATATATTTT.

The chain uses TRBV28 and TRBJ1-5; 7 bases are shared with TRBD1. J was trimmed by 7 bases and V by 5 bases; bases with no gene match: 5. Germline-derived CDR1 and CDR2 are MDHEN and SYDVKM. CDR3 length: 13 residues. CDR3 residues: CASSQGGRQPQHF. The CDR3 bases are TGTGCCAGCAGTCAAGGGGGCCGACAGCCCCAGCATTTT.

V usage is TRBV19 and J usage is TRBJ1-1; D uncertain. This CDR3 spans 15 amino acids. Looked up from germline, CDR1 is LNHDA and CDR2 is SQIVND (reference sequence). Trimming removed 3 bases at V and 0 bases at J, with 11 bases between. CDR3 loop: CASSIAPHLNTEAFF. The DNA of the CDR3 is TGTGCCAGTAGTATCGCCCCACACTTGAACACTGAAGCTTTCTTT. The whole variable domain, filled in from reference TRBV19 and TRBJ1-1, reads DGGITQSPKYLFRKEGQNVTLSCEQNLNHDAMYWYRQDPGQGLRLIYYSQIVNDFQKGDIAEGYSVSREKKESFPLTVTSAQKNPTAFYLCASSIAPHLNTEAFFGQGTRLTVV.

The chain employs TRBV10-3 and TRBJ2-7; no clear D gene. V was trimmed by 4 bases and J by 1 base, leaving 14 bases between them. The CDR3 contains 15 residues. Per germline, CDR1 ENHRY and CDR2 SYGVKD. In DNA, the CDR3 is TGTGCCATCAGTGGTGAGGCAGGATTTTCCTACGAGCAGTACTTC. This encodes CAISGEAGFSYEQYF.

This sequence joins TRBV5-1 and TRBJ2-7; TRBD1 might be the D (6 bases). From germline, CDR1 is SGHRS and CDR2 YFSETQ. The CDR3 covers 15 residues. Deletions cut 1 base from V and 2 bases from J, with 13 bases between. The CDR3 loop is CASSLTGQSAYEQYF. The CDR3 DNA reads TGCGCCAGCAGCTTGACAGGACAGTCCGCCTACGAGCAGTACTTC.

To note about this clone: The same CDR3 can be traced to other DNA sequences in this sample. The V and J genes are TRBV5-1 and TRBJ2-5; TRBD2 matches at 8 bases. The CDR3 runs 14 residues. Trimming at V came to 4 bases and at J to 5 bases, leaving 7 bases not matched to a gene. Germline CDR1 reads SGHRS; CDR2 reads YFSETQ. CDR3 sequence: CASSAGRVGETQYF. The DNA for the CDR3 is TGCGCCAGCAGCGCCGGGAGGGTTGGGGAGACCCAGTACTTC.

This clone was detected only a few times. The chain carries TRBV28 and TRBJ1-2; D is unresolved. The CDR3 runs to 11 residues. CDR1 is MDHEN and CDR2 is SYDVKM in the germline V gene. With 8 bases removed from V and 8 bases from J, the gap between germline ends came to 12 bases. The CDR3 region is CASLRGHGYTF. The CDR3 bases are TGTGCCAGCCTAAGAGGGCACGGCTACACCTTC.

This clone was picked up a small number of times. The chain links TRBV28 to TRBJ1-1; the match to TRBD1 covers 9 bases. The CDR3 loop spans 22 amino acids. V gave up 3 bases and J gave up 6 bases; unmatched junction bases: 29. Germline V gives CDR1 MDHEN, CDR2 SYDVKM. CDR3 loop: CASSFPFGPIGDRASFSPEAFF. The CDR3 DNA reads TGTGCCAGCAGTTTCCCTTTCGGGCCGATTGGGGACAGGGCGTCTTTTTCTCCTGAAGCTTTCTTT.

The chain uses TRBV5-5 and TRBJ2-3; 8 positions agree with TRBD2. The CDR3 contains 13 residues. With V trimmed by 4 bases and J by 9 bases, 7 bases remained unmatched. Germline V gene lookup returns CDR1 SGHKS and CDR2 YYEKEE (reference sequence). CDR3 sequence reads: CASSIDREGTQYF. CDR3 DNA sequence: TGTGCCAGCAGCATAGACCGGGAGGGCACGCAGTATTTT.

CDR3 DNA: TGTGCCAGCAGCTTGGAGTGGGAAGCTTTCTTT. Its translation: CASSLEWEAFF. The genes are TRBV5-5 and TRBJ1-1; D not resolved. V was clipped by 0 bases and J by 8 bases, with 5 bases between them. The CDR3 totals 11 residues. CDR1 SGHKS and CDR2 YYEKEE come from the germline V gene (reference sequence).

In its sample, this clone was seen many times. The CDR3 is CASSPGLAGVSSGELFF. The CDR3 DNA follows: TGTGCCAGCAGCCCCGGACTAGCGGGAGTATCATCCGGGGAGCTGTTTTTT. This chain uses TRBV13 with TRBJ2-2; 13 positions match TRBD2. CDR1 is PRHDT, CDR2 FYEKMQ, per germline (reference sequence). J lost 6 bases, V lost 5 bases, and 9 bases had no gene match. The CDR3 consists of 17 residues.

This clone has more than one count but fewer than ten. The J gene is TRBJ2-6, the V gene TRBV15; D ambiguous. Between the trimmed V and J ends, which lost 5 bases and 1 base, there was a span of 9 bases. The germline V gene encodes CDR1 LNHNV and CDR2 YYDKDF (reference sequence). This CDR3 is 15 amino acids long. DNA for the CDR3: TGTGCCACCAGCTTAGGGCTTTCTGGGGCCAACGTCCTGACTTTC. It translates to CATSLGLSGANVLTF.

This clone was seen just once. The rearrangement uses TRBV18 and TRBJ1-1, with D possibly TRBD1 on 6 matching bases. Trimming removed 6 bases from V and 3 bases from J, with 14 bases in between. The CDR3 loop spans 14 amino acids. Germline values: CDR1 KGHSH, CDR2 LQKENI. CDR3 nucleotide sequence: TGTGCCAGCTCTGCACAGGGTTTGGACACTGAAGCTTTCTTT. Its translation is CASSAQGLDTEAFF.

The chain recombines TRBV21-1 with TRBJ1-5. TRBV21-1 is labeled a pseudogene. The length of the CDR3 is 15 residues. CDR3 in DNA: TGTGCCAGCAGCAAAGAACGTCCCGCTCCCCAGCCCCAGCATTTT. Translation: CASSKERPAPQPQHF.

CDR3 sequence reads: CASSLTPQGTTFYGYTF. CDR3 nucleotides: TGCGCCAGCAGCCTCACCCCACAGGGGACCACCTTCTATGGCTACACCTTC. The rearrangement links TRBV5-1 to TRBJ1-2; 7 bases map to TRBD1. CDR3 size: 17 residues. CDR1 is SGHRS and CDR2 is YFSETQ in the germline V gene. The V segment lost 4 bases and the J segment 4 bases; nucleotides outside the gene matches: 16.

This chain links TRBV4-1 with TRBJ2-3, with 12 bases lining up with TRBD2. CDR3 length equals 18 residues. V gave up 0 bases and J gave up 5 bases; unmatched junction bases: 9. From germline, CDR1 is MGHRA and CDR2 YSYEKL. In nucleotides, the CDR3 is TGCGCCAGCAGCCAAGACGCTAGCGGGAGGGCCGGGAGAGATACGCAGTATTTT. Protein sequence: CASSQDASGRAGRDTQYF.

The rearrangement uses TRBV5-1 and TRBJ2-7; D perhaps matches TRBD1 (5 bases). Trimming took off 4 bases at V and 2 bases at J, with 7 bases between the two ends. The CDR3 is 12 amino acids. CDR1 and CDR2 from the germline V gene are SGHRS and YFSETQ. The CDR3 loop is CASSMDTYEQYF. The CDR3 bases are TGCGCCAGCAGCATGGACACCTACGAGCAGTACTTC.

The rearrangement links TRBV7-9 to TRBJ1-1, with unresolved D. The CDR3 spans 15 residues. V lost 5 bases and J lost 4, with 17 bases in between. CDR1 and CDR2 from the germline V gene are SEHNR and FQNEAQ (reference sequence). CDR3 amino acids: CASSKNEVLGTEAFF. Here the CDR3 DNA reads TGTGCCAGCAGCAAAAATGAGGTTCTTGGCACTGAAGCTTTCTTT.

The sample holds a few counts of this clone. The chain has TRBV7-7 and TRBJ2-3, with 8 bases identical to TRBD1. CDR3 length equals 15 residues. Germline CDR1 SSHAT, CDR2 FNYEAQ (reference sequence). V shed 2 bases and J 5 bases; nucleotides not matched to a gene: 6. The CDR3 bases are TGTGCCAGCAGCTTATCGGGACAGGCAGGAGATACGCAGTATTTT. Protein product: CASSLSGQAGDTQYF. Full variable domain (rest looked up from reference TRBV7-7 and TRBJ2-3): GAGVSQSPRYKVTKRGQDVTLRCDPISSHATLYWYQQALGQGPEFLTYFNYEAQPDKSGLPSDRFSAERPEGSISTLTIQRTEQRDSAMYRCASSLSGQAGDTQYFGPGTRLTVL.